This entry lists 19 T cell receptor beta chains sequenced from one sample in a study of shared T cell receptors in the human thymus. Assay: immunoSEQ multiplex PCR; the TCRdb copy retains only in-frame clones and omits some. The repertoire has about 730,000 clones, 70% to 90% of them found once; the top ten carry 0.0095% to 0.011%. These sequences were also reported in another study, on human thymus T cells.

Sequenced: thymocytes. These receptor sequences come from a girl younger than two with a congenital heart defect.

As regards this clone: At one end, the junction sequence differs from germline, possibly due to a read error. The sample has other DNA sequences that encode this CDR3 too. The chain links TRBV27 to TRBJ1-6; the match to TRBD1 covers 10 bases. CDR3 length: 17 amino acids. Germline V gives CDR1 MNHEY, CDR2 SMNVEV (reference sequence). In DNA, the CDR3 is TGTGCCAGCAGTACCCAAAACCCGGGACAGGGGTATTCCCCCCTCCACTTT. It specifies CASSTQNPGQGYSPLHF.

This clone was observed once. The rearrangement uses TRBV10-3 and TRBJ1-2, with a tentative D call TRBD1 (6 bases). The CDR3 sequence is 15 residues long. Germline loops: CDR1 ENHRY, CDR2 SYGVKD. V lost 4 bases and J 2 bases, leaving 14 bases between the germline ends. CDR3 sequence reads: CAISGAQGFNYGYTF. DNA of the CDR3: TGTGCCATCAGTGGAGCCCAGGGGTTCAACTATGGCTACACCTTC.

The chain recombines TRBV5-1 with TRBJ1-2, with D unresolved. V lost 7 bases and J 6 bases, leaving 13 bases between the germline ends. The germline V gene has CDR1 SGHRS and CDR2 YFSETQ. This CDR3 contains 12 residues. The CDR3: CASGTASDGYTF. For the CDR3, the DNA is TGCGCCAGCGGAACAGCTAGCGATGGCTACACCTTC.

CDR3 protein: CASSCGGVPTFSYNSPLHF. The DNA for the CDR3 is TGTGCCAGCAGTTGCGGAGGGGTGCCGACATTCTCCTATAATTCACCCCTCCACTTT. The chain links TRBV28 to TRBJ1-6; weak D call: TRBD1 (5 bases). Germline V gene lookup returns CDR1 MDHEN and CDR2 SYDVKM. Trimming took 4 bases from V and 0 from J, leaving 19 bases between them. The CDR3 sequence is 19 residues long.

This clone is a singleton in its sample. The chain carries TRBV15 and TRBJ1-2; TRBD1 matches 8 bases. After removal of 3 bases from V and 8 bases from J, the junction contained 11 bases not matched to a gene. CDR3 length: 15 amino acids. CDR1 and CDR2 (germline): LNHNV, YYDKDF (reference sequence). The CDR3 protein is CATSSGTGSQWGYTF. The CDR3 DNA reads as TGTGCCACCAGCAGCGGGACAGGAAGTCAATGGGGCTACACCTTC. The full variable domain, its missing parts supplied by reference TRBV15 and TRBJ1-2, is DAMVIQNPRYQVTQFGKPVTLSCSQTLNHNVMYWYQQKSSQAPKLLFHYYDKDFNNEADTPDNFQSRRPNTSFCFLDIRSPGLGDTAMYLCATSSGTGSQWGYTFGSGTRLTVV.

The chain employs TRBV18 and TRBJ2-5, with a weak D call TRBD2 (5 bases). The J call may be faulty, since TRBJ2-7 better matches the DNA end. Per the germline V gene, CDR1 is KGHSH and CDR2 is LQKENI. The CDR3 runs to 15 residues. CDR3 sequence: CASSPSRGNPNEQYF. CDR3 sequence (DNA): TGTGCCAGCTCACCGTCCCGAGGGAACCCTAACGAGCAGTACTTC.

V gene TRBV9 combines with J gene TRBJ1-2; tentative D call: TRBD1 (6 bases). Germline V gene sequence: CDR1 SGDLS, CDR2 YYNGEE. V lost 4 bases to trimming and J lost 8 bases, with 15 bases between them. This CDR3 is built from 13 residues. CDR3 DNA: TGTGCCAGCAGCCACCAACAGGGATGGGGCTACACCTTC. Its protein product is CASSHQQGWGYTF.

The CDR3 bases are TGTGCCAGCGCTAGCGGGGGCATGCAAGAGACCCAGTACTTC. Amino acid sequence: CASASGGMQETQYF. The chain is built from TRBV10-3 and TRBJ2-5; 10 bases align to TRBD2. V was clipped by 10 bases and J by 2 bases; unmatched bases: 7. Germline CDR1 ENHRY, CDR2 SYGVKD. The CDR3 length is 14 residues.

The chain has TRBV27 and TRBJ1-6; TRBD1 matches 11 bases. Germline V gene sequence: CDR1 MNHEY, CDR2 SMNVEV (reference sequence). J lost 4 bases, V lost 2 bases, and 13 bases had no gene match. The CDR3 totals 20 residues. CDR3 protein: CASSLETPWTGGSYNSPLHF. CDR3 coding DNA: TGTGCCAGCAGTTTAGAAACTCCTTGGACAGGGGGCAGTTATAATTCACCCCTCCACTTT.

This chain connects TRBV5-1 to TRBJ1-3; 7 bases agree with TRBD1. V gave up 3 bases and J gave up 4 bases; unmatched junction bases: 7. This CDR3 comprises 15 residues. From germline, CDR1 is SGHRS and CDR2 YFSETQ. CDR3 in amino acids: CASSSDRVSGNTIYF. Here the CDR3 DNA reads TGCGCCAGCAGCTCTGACAGGGTATCAGGAAACACCATATATTTT.

The CDR3, as DNA: TGTGCCAGCGGGTACTATCGAGAAAACACTGAAGCTTTCTTT. Translating gives CASGYYRENTEAFF. This chain connects TRBV6-5 to TRBJ1-1; D is uncertain. The germline V and J ends were trimmed by 8 bases and 2 bases, with 15 bases remaining between them. Germline V gene data show CDR1 as MNHEY and CDR2 as SVGAGI. This CDR3 spans 14 amino acids.

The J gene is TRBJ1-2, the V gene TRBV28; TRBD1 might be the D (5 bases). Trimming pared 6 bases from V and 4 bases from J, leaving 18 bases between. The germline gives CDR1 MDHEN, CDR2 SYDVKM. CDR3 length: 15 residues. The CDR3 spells CASSDGGRRGYGYTF. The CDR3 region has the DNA TGTGCCAGCAGCGACGGCGGCCGGAGGGGCTATGGCTACACCTTC.

The CDR3 coding sequence is TGCGCCAGCAGCTTGGAGCAGGGTAGGGATGGCTACACCTTC. Its translation is CASSLEQGRDGYTF. The chain has TRBV5-1 and TRBJ1-2; maybe TRBD1 (5 bases). Germline V lookup: CDR1 SGHRS, CDR2 YFSETQ. The CDR3 totals 14 residues. Trimming shortened V by 0 bases and J by 6 bases, and 12 bases separated the two germline ends.

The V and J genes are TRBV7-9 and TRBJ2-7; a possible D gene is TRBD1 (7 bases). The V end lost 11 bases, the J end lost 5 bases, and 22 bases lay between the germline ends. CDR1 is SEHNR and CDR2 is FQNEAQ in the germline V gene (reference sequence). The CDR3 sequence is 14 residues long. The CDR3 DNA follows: TGTGCCGCCTCCCCGGTCAGGGGGGACCACGAGCAGTACTTC. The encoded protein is CAASPVRGDHEQYF.

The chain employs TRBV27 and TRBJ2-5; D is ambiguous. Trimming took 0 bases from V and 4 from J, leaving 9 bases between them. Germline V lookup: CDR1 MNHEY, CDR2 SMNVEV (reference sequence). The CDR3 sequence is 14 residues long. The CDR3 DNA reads TGTGCCAGCAGTTTATCATCCCCTCGAGAGACCCAGTACTTC. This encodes CASSLSSPRETQYF.

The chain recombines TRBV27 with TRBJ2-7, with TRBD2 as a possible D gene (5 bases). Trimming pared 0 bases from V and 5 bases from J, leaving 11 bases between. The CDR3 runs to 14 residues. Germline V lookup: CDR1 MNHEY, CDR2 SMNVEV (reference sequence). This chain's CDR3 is CASSLSFSGNEQYF. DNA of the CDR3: TGTGCCAGCAGTTTATCCTTTTCGGGGAACGAGCAGTACTTC.

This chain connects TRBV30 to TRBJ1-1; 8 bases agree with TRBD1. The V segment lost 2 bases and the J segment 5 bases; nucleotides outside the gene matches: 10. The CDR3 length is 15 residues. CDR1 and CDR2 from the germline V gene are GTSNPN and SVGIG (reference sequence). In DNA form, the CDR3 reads TGTGCCTGGAGTCTGGTGGACAGGGCGAGGACTGAAGCTTTCTTT. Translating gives CAWSLVDRARTEAFF.

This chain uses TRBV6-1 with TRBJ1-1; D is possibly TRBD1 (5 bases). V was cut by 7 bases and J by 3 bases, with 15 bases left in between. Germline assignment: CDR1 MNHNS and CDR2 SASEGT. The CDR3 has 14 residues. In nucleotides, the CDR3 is TGTGCCAGCACCAAACAAGGGGAAGACACTGAAGCTTTCTTT. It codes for CASTKQGEDTEAFF.

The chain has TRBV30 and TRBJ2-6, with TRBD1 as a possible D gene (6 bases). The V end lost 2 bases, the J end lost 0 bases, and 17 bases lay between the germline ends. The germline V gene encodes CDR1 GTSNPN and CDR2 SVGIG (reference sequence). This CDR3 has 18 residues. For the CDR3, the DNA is TGTGCCTGGAGTCCGATACAGGGTAATAGCTCTGGGGCCAACGTCCTGACTTTC. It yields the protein CAWSPIQGNSSGANVLTF.